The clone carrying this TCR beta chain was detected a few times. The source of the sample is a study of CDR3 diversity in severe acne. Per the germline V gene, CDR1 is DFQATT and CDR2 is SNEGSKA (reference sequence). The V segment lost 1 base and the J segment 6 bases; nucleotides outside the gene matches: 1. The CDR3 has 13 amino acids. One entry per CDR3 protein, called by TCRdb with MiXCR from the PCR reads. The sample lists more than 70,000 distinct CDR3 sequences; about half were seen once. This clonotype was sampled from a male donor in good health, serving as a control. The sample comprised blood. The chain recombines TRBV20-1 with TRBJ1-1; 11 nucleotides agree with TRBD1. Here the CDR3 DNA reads TGCAGTGCTAGAGGGGACAGGGGGGCTGAAGCTTTCTTT. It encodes CSARGDRGAEAFF.